This TCR beta chain was documented in a study of OX40 agonist ivuxolimab in advanced cancers. Concerning the study at large: Ivuxolimab, which targeted the costimulatory receptor OX40 (CD134), was an agonistic, fully human IgG2 monoclonal antibody. Intravenous ivuxolimab was administered to patients every 2 weeks at six dose levels: 0.01, 0.1, 0.3, 1.5, 3 and 10 mg/kg. Of the roughly 54 dose-escalation patients, hepatocellular carcinoma was present in 19, melanoma in some 15, renal cell carcinoma in 9 and head and neck cancer in 9. A male proportion of around 81% and a mean age of approximately 61 years, ranging from roughly 23 to 80, were recorded for the dose-escalation cohort. Patients were allowed to have had prior anti-PD-1, anti-PD-L1 or anti-CTLA-4 therapy, and 40% to 45% of the dose-escalation patients had been treated with checkpoint inhibitors. Partial responses occurred in three dose-escalation patients: two with cutaneous melanoma and one with hepatocellular carcinoma. The purpose of peripheral TCRbeta sequencing was to test whether ivuxolimab changed TCR sequence diversity and led to clonal T-cell expansion. The paper describes the monotherapy dose-escalation part (N of about 50 patients) of the phase I trial of ivuxolimab. General findings and caveats noted by the study authors: Partial responders in the 0.1-3.0 mg/kg groups had among the lowest normalized peripheral clonal expansion, especially among CD8+ T cells. The antigen specificity of the clonally expanded peripheral T cells was not determined. Low levels of normalized T-cell clonal expansion were also seen in some patients who did not respond. On average, CD8+ T cells showed more expanded clones than CD4+ T cells after ivuxolimab. At doses from 0.1 to 3.0 mg/kg, clonal expansion was seen in both CD4+ and CD8+ blood T cells between baseline and week 6.

Genomic DNA was extracted from sorted cells for sequencing of the TCRbeta CDR3 region. The immunoSEQ Assay was used for sequencing of TCRbeta CDR3 regions. Entries here come from immuneACCESS through TCRdb and include only in-frame sequences with V and J called. Some clones fail to appear in such tables; in the studies checked, an unresolved V gene covers under half of the shortfall, and the cause of the remainder is unknown. Recorded for this sample are tens of thousands of clones; about nine tenths of them occurred a single time. The ten biggest clones cover approximately 18% of the sample. Only one count was recorded for this clone. It has no known antigen specificity. The record has no base qualities; no much larger clone is one base away. The trial excluded patients who had a history of autoimmune disease or were on systemic immunosuppression. Peripheral blood for TCR sequencing was collected from all dose cohorts at baseline, on cycle 4 day 1, and on cycle 7 day 1. The samples were taken from a phase I, first-in-human, multicenter, open-label dose-escalation trial of ivuxolimab. Adults with locally advanced or metastatic melanoma, renal cell carcinoma, hepatocellular carcinoma or head and neck squamous cell carcinoma were enrolled in the trial. Before TCR sequencing, CD4+ T cells and CD8+ T cells were sorted from peripheral blood as separate populations.

V drops 1 base and J drops 4 bases, leaving 10 bases in between. Based on the germline V gene (reference sequence), the CDR1 and CDR2 sequences are SEHNR and FQNEAQ. CDR3 length: 14 amino acids, cysteine to phenylalanine. Of the read, only the CDR3 DNA is kept; its 42 bases are in frame from base 1. The clonotype was recovered from an adult with an advanced solid tumor such as melanoma, head and neck, liver or kidney cancer. The material was CD4+ or CD8+ T cells sorted from blood, obtained in a trial of the OX40 agonist ivuxolimab. This chain is built from TRBV7-9 and TRBJ1-2, with the D gene uncertain. The CDR3 in this case is CASSLDPAAYGYTF. The base sequence is TGTGCCAGCAGCTTAGACCCCGCAGCCTATGGCTACACCTTC.